This T cell receptor beta chain was obtained from a study of shared clonotypes between healthy human individuals. In regard to this clone: Different DNA sequences within this sample yield the same CDR3.

V was shortened by 1 base and J by 4 bases, with 4 bases between the two germline ends. Germline V gives CDR1 MNHEY, CDR2 SVGAGI. The CDR3 sequence is 12 residues long. Measured with immunoSEQ multiplex PCR; TCRdb has only the in-frame clones, and not every one. In the table there are roughly 2 million clones, approximately 96% of which are singletons. Sequences were obtained from naive CD4+ T cells sorted from blood. Specified subset: CD45RA+ positively selected. V gene TRBV6-5 combines with J gene TRBJ1-1; D not resolved. The TCR sequence derives from a man younger than 35 in good health. CDR3 sequence: CASSYLGTEAFF. In DNA form, the CDR3 reads TGTGCCAGCAGTTACTTGGGCACTGAAGCTTTCTTT.